This is a list of T cell receptor beta chains from one sample in a study of T cells after yellow fever vaccination. TCRdb called the 5' RACE reads again in MiXCR, with one record for every CDR3 protein. The sample includes about 400,000 distinct CDR3 sequences, about 6% seen only once; the top ten take over 14%. The sequencing used PBMCs, collected 5 days after the yellow fever booster vaccination. The receptors stem from a man aged 30 to 39 who received the YFV17D yellow fever vaccine. Both conserved end residues are part of each CDR3. A D gene is named only where the DNA matches it firmly. Part of the rows lack a size; the others show once, few, many or a class for expanded clones.

>NA|TRBV7-9|TRBD1|TRBJ2-7
CASSSRGGQGEQYF
TGTGCCAGCAGCTCAAGGGGAGGACAGGGCGAGCAGTACTTC
>many|TRBV11-2|TRBD2|TRBJ2-1
CASSLEAGGWYNEQFF
TGTGCCAGCAGCTTAGAGGCGGGAGGGTGGTACAATGAGCAGTTCTTC
>NA|TRBV7-2|NA|TRBJ2-1
CASSNLQADNEQFF
TGTGCCAGCAGCAATCTCCAAGCGGACAATGAGCAGTTCTTC
>few|TRBV15|NA|TRBJ2-3
CATSRALSDTQYF
TGTGCCACCAGCAGAGCCCTTTCAGATACGCAGTATTTT
>few|TRBV10-3|TRBD1|TRBJ1-5
CAISTGEDQPQHF
TGTGCCATCAGTACAGGGGAGGATCAGCCCCAGCATTTT
>few|TRBV20-1|NA|TRBJ2-7
CSARDEGGVFREQYF
TGCAGTGCTAGAGATGAAGGCGGGGTTTTTCGCGAGCAGTACTTC
>NA|TRBV5-1|NA|TRBJ2-1
CATRGTNSPNEQFF
TGCGCCACGAGGGGGACTAACTCCCCCAATGAGCAGTTCTTC
>many|TRBV5-1|NA|TRBJ2-7
CASSLGQRVEQYF
TGCGCCAGCAGCTTGGGACAGAGAGTCGAGCAGTACTTC
>many|TRBV28|TRBD2|TRBJ2-7
CASTIRGGYEQYF
TGTGCCAGCACGATACGGGGGGGCTACGAGCAGTACTTC
>many|TRBV29-1|TRBD2|TRBJ2-1
CSGVPASGRHYNEQFF
TGCAGCGGAGTCCCCGCTAGCGGGAGGCACTACAATGAGCAGTTCTTC
>few|TRBV20-1|NA|TRBJ2-5
CSAVRHPLETQYF
TGCAGTGCTGTTAGACACCCACTAGAGACCCAGTACTTC
>many|TRBV9|NA|TRBJ2-1
CASSGNYNEQFF
TGTGCCAGCAGCGGCAACTACAATGAGCAGTTCTTC
>few|TRBV3-1|TRBD1|TRBJ1-6
CASSLGQGVGSPLHF
TGTGCCAGCAGCCTGGGACAGGGAGTCGGATCACCCCTCCACTTT
>many|TRBV14|NA|TRBJ2-2
CASSQYNGNTGELFF
TGTGCCAGCAGCCAATATAATGGTAACACCGGGGAGCTGTTTTTT
>few|TRBV29-1|NA|TRBJ2-1
CSVVPTHSYNEQFF
TGCAGCGTTGTTCCAACACACTCCTACAATGAGCAGTTCTTC
>few|TRBV10-3|TRBD1|TRBJ2-7
CAIKAGGPEQYF
TGTGCCATCAAGGCAGGGGGCCCCGAGCAGTACTTC
>NA|TRBV5-1|NA|TRBJ2-3
CASSLGSENTQYF
TGCGCCAGCAGCTTAGGTTCGGAAAATACGCAGTATTTT
>many|TRBV9|TRBD1|TRBJ2-7
CASSVFWTGLTVYEQYF
TGTGCCAGCAGCGTATTTTGGACAGGGCTGACGGTCTACGAGCAGTACTTC
>few|TRBV12-3/TRBV12-4|NA|TRBJ2-7
CASSLLEVTEQYF
TGTGCCAGCAGTTTATTAGAAGTGACCGAGCAGTACTTC
>NA|TRBV29-1|TRBD2|TRBJ2-1
CSVEGTSGRAGEQFF
TGCAGCGTTGAAGGAACAAGCGGGAGGGCCGGTGAGCAGTTCTTC
>many|TRBV20-1|NA|TRBJ2-3
CSAMREVADTQYF
TGCAGTGCTATGAGGGAGGTCGCAGATACGCAGTATTTT
>many|TRBV4-3|NA|TRBJ2-1
CASSQNIAFSYNEQFF
TGCGCCAGCAGCCAAAATATAGCGTTTTCCTACAATGAGCAGTTCTTC
>NA|TRBV20-1|NA|TRBJ1-3
CSARAGGHLSGNTIYF
TGCAGTGCTAGAGCAGGAGGACATCTATCTGGAAACACCATATATTTT
>many|TRBV16|NA|TRBJ2-7
CASSQSGPGYEQYF
TGTGCCAGCAGCCAATCCGGGCCGGGCTACGAGCAGTACTTC
>many|TRBV29-1|TRBD1|TRBJ2-7
CSVRPARTGTGDYEQYF
TGCAGCGTCAGACCCGCCCGTACCGGGACAGGGGACTACGAGCAGTACTTC
>many|TRBV5-1|NA|TRBJ1-2
CASANEGYGYTF
TGCGCCAGCGCGAACGAGGGCTATGGCTACACCTTC
>few|TRBV24-1|NA|TRBJ2-5
CATSDLRGDETQYF
TGTGCCACCAGTGATTTGAGAGGGGACGAGACCCAGTACTTC
>few|TRBV29-1|NA|TRBJ2-7
CSVAENYYEQYF
TGCAGCGTTGCTGAAAACTACTACGAGCAGTACTTC
>few|TRBV7-2|TRBD1|TRBJ2-7
CASRQTGTEILYEQYF
TGTGCCAGCAGACAGACCGGGACAGAAATTCTCTACGAGCAGTACTTC
>many|TRBV5-1|NA|TRBJ2-3
CASSLPQSSTDTQYF
TGCGCCAGCAGCTTGCCGCAGTCTAGCACAGATACGCAGTATTTT
>NA|TRBV11-1|TRBD2|TRBJ2-3
CASSHQTSWTSGRTDTQYF
TGTGCCAGCAGCCACCAAACCTCATGGACTAGCGGGAGAACAGATACGCAGTATTTT
>NA|TRBV5-5|TRBD2|TRBJ2-7
CASSLSPAGGIYEQYF
TGTGCCAGCAGCTTGAGCCCAGCGGGAGGAATCTACGAGCAGTACTTC
>few|TRBV5-1|TRBD2|TRBJ2-7
CASSLELAGGREQYF
TGCGCCAGCAGCTTGGAATTAGCGGGAGGACGAGAGCAGTACTTC
>NA|TRBV6-5|NA|TRBJ2-7
CASSYGPEYEQYF
TGTGCCAGCAGTTACGGCCCGGAATACGAGCAGTACTTC
>many|TRBV27|TRBD2|TRBJ2-3
CASMLAGSGDTQYF
TGTGCCAGCATGCTAGCGGGGTCGGGAGATACGCAGTATTTT
>NA|TRBV29-1|NA|TRBJ1-2
CSSKAGTYGYTF
TGCAGCAGCAAGGCGGGGACCTATGGCTACACCTTC
>NA|TRBV27|TRBD2|TRBJ2-3
CASSLTPVGRVDTQYF
TGTGCCAGCAGTTTAACCCCCGTAGGGAGGGTGGATACGCAGTATTTT
>few|TRBV12-3/TRBV12-4|NA|TRBJ2-1
CASSVRYNEQFF
TGTGCCAGCAGTGTCCGATACAATGAGCAGTTCTTC
>NA|TRBV5-5|NA|TRBJ2-7
CASSSGLICEQYF
TGTGCCAGCAGCTCGGGGCTGATCTGCGAGCAGTACTTC
>NA|TRBV7-6|TRBD1|TRBJ1-2
CASNMTGGSEGYTF
TGTGCCAGCAACATGACAGGGGGGTCGGAAGGCTACACCTTC
>many|TRBV20-1|NA|TRBJ2-7
CSAREDYEQYF
TGCAGTGCTAGAGAGGACTACGAGCAGTACTTC
>few|TRBV5-6|NA|TRBJ2-1
CASSLLSGYNEQFF
TGTGCCAGCAGCTTGCTTAGCGGATACAATGAGCAGTTCTTC
>NA|TRBV14|NA|TRBJ1-5
CASSLGPQPQHF
TGTGCCAGCAGCTTAGGGCCACAGCCCCAGCATTTT
>many|TRBV5-1|NA|TRBJ2-3
CASSFNRANTDTQYF
TGCGCCAGCAGCTTCAACAGGGCTAACACAGATACGCAGTATTTT
>few|TRBV18|NA|TRBJ1-4
CASSHQGRTGVLNEKLFF
TGTGCCAGCTCTCACCAAGGTCGGACGGGGGTTCTTAATGAAAAACTGTTTTTT
>NA|TRBV27|TRBD2|TRBJ2-6
CASSLSALAGAGANVLTF
TGTGCCAGCAGTTTATCAGCACTAGCGGGAGCTGGGGCCAACGTCCTGACTTTC
>few|TRBV14|NA|TRBJ2-5
CASSQATWGETQYF
TGTGCCAGCAGCCAAGCTACCTGGGGGGAGACCCAGTACTTC
>many|TRBV7-9|NA|TRBJ2-7
CASSGDGYEQYF
TGTGCCAGCAGCGGGGATGGGTACGAGCAGTACTTC
>few|TRBV12-5|NA|TRBJ2-7
CASGKGQVPYEQYF
TGTGCTAGTGGAAAGGGTCAAGTTCCCTACGAGCAGTACTTC
>NA|TRBV3-1|TRBD1|TRBJ1-1
CASSPRGRGSFHTEAFF
TGTGCCAGCAGCCCCAGGGGGCGCGGGAGTTTCCACACTGAAGCTTTCTTT
>NA|TRBV7-6|NA|TRBJ1-1
CASSYGSSGANTEAFF
TGTGCCAGCAGCTACGGATCTTCAGGGGCGAACACTGAAGCTTTCTTT
>few|TRBV20-1|TRBD1|TRBJ2-7
CCASLAGRTGGVYEQYF
TGCTGTGCTAGCCTCGCGGGTCGAACAGGGGGTGTCTACGAGCAGTACTTC
>many|TRBV12-3/TRBV12-4|NA|TRBJ1-1
CASSPADGQGWGTEAFF
TGTGCCAGCAGTCCAGCGGACGGCCAGGGATGGGGCACTGAAGCTTTCTTT
>many|TRBV7-9|NA|TRBJ2-5
CASTAVQETQYF
TGTGCCAGTACGGCAGTTCAAGAGACCCAGTACTTC
>NA|TRBV25-1|TRBD2|TRBJ2-3
CASRLAGGGTQYF
TGTGCCAGCAGACTAGCGGGAGGAGGTACGCAGTATTTT
>NA|TRBV6-4|TRBD2|TRBJ2-1
CASSRTSGDNEQFF
TGTGCCAGCAGTAGGACTAGCGGCGACAATGAGCAGTTCTTC
>few|TRBV11-2|NA|TRBJ2-7
CASSLRGSSQQYSYEQYF
TGTGCCAGCAGCTTAAGGGGTTCTAGCCAACAATACTCCTACGAGCAGTACTTC